What follows is one T cell receptor (beta chain) and its context. This record belongs to a study of technical replicates of blood from several donors. Clones were read by immunoSEQ multiplex PCR, and TCRdb kept only the in-frame ones, dropping some. Of under 80,000 clones listed, about nine tenths are singletons. The germline CDR1 and CDR2 sequences are SGHTA and FQGNSA. The CDR3 contains 14 residues. Between the trimmed V and J ends, which lost 1 base and 5 bases, there was a span of 8 bases. Sequencing was done on a sample of T cells isolated from PBMCs. The TCR was taken from a human donor in good health. Some clones in this sample may be carry-over from other donors' samples. The rearrangement joins TRBV7-2 to TRBJ1-4; D is unclear. The CDR3 protein is CASSLGRRNEKLFF. DNA of the CDR3: TGTGCCAGCAGCTTAGGGAGACGAAATGAAAAACTGTTTTTT.